The next 19 T cell receptor beta chains were all read from a single sample in a study of blood T cell repertoires in COVID-19 (dated by TCRdb to the early 2020s). The library relied on the immunoSEQ multiplex PCR assay. Imported from immuneACCESS, the table was reduced by TCRdb to in-frame sequences with V and J called. These copies leave out some clones; in studies compared against another copy, an unresolved V gene accounts for under half, and the cause of the remainder is not known. This sample gives about 350,000 clones in total; approximately 90% of them show up just once. The ten biggest clones cover over 3.5% of the sample. Source material: peripheral blood. The receptor source for this set is a woman between 55 and 75 years old with COVID-19, enrolled during active disease.

J is TRBJ1-1 and V is TRBV19; 10 bases fit TRBD1. Germline CDR1 reads LNHDA; CDR2 reads SQIVND (reference sequence). Germline trimming cut 6 bases from V and 7 bases from J; bases unmatched to any gene: 5. CDR3 length equals 13 residues. CDR3 in DNA: TGTGCCAGTAGGACAGGGGGCGTTTTTGAAGCTTTCTTT. This gives the protein CASRTGGVFEAFF.

The rearrangement joins TRBV7-3 to TRBJ2-1; 10 bases align to TRBD2. This CDR3 spans 16 amino acids. Germline values: CDR1 SGHTA, CDR2 FQGTGA. J was trimmed by 6 bases and V by 2 bases; bases with no gene match: 7. The CDR3 protein is CASSLGAGGPINEQFF. The DNA of the CDR3 is TGTGCCAGCAGCTTAGGAGCGGGGGGGCCCATCAATGAGCAGTTCTTC.

The CDR3 sequence is CASRVAGGAYEQYF. In DNA form, the CDR3 reads TGCGCCAGCAGGGTAGCGGGGGGAGCCTACGAGCAGTACTTC. The chain carries TRBV5-1 and TRBJ2-7; TRBD2 matches 10 bases. There are 14 residues in the CDR3. The junction had 4 bases not matched to a gene; V was cut back by 5 bases and J by 2 bases. Germline CDR1 is SGHRS and CDR2 is YFSETQ.

The rearrangement uses TRBV6-1 and TRBJ2-7; D might be TRBD2 (5 bases). Germline V lookup: CDR1 MNHNS, CDR2 SASEGT. V was cut by 3 bases and J by 3 bases, with 9 bases left in between. The CDR3 totals 13 residues. The CDR3 loop reads CASSDSGIYEQYF. The CDR3 DNA reads TGTGCCAGCAGTGATTCGGGGATCTACGAGCAGTACTTC.

The genes are TRBV3-1 (or the pseudogene TRBV3-2) and TRBJ1-3; D remains ambiguous. The V gene's germline CDR1 is LGHDT and CDR2 YNNKEL (reference sequence). The CDR3 consists of 15 residues. Trimming cost V 1 base and J 1 base, with 8 bases left between them. The CDR3 bases are TGTGCCAGCAGCCAAGGGCAGGAATCTGGAAACACCATATATTTT. Translation: CASSQGQESGNTIYF.

About this clone itself: A junction end diverges from the germline sequence, so it may reflect a read error. V and J are TRBV7-7 and TRBJ2-6; 8 nucleotides match TRBD1. The CDR3 has 17 residues. CDR1 and CDR2 (germline): SSHAT, FNYEAQ (reference sequence). CDR3 coding DNA: TGTGCTAGCAGCCCAGGGACAGGCGTCTCTGGGGCCAACGTCCTGACTTTC. It codes for CASSPGTGVSGANVLTF.

This clone appeared once. The V and J genes are TRBV7-9 and TRBJ2-2, with D perhaps matching TRBD2 (5 bases). Trimming pared 1 base from V and 3 bases from J, leaving 9 bases between. CDR3 size: 15 residues. Per germline, CDR1 SEHNR and CDR2 FQNEAQ (reference sequence). The CDR3 DNA is TGTGCCAGCAGCTTAGGGACTTCTTACACCGGGGAGCTGTTTTTT. It yields the protein CASSLGTSYTGELFF. Combining the CDR3 with reference TRBV7-9 and TRBJ2-2 gives the whole variable domain DTGVSQNPRHKITKRGQNVTFRCDPISEHNRLYWYRQTLGQGPEFLTYFQNEAQLEKSRLLSDRFSAERPKGSFSTLEIQRTEQGDSAMYLCASSLGTSYTGELFFGEGSRLTVL.

The J gene is TRBJ1-1, the V gene TRBV7-8, with D perhaps matching TRBD1 (5 bases). Germline V lookup: CDR1 SGHVS, CDR2 FQNEAQ. CDR3 length equals 13 residues. V lost 3 bases, J lost 1 base, and 6 bases lay in between. Written as DNA, the CDR3 is TGTGCCAGCAGCTTCCAGGGGAACACTGAAGCTTTCTTT. Its translation is CASSFQGNTEAFF.

V gene TRBV28 combines with J gene TRBJ1-2; TRBD1 might be the D (5 bases). CDR1 is MDHEN and CDR2 is SYDVKM in the germline V gene. The CDR3 totals 14 residues. V lost 2 bases, J lost 4 bases, and 11 bases lay in between. CDR3 in amino acids: CASSLGGAGYGYTF. In DNA form, the CDR3 reads TGTGCCAGCAGTTTAGGCGGGGCCGGCTATGGCTACACCTTC.

This sequence joins TRBV5-1 and TRBJ2-1, with 7 bases that match TRBD1. With V trimmed by 4 bases and J by 7 bases, 5 bases remained unmatched. The CDR3 sequence is 13 residues long. Germline V CDR1 and CDR2: SGHRS, YFSETQ. Here the CDR3 reads CASSITTGNEQFF. DNA of the CDR3: TGCGCCAGCAGCATTACGACAGGGAATGAGCAGTTCTTC. The full variable domain, its missing parts supplied by reference TRBV5-1 and TRBJ2-1, is KAGVTQTPRYLIKTRGQQVTLSCSPISGHRSVSWYQQTPGQGLQFLFEYFSETQRNKGNFPGRFSGRQFSNSRSEMNVSTLELGDSALYLCASSITTGNEQFFGPGTRLTVL.

In the case of this clone: A junction boundary mismatches the germline segment, possibly from a read error. This chain joins TRBV2 and TRBJ1-2, with a tentative D call TRBD1 (5 bases). Germline lookup yields CDR1 SNHLY and CDR2 FYNNEI. The CDR3 length is 13 residues. CDR3 nucleotides: TGTGCCAGCAGCCCCAGGGTGAACTCTGGCTACACCTTC. Translation: CASSPRVNSGYTF.

The chain employs TRBV7-2 and TRBJ1-2; no firm D call. Germline assignment: CDR1 SGHTA and CDR2 FQGNSA. V was cut by 6 bases and J by 4 bases, with 12 bases left in between. The CDR3 length is 13 residues. CDR3 in DNA: TGTGCCAGCAGAGAGGGCCAAACCTATGGCTACACCTTC. Protein product: CASREGQTYGYTF. Full variable domain (outside the CDR3, taken from reference TRBV7-2 and TRBJ1-2): GAGVSQSPSNKVTEKGKDVELRCDPISGHTALYWYRQSLGQGLEFLIYFQGNSAPDKSGLPSDRFSAERTGGSVSTLTIQRTQQEDSAVYLCASREGQTYGYTFGSGTRLTVV.

The rearrangement joins TRBV6-5 to TRBJ1-4; D unresolved. Germline lookup yields CDR1 MNHEY and CDR2 SVGAGI. The CDR3 is 13 residues long. V was pared by 10 bases and J by 6 bases, with 15 bases between. The CDR3: CATMRLSYEKLFF. CDR3 in DNA: TGTGCCACCATGCGCTTGTCATATGAAAAACTGTTTTTT.

The genes are TRBV6-5 and TRBJ1-2; TRBD1 aligns across 8 bases. The V and J ends lost 5 bases and 6 bases, in that order; junction bases with no gene match: 11. The germline gives CDR1 MNHEY, CDR2 SVGAGI. The CDR3 runs to 15 residues. CDR3: CASSQSRGRGHGYTF. CDR3 DNA sequence: TGTGCCAGCAGTCAATCCCGGGGCAGGGGGCATGGCTACACCTTC.

The count of this clone is one. This sequence joins TRBV20-1 and TRBJ2-1; 10 bases align to TRBD2. Germline CDR1 is DFQATT and CDR2 is SNEGSKA (reference sequence). V trimming: 3 bases; J trimming: 10 bases; junction bases outside the gene matches: 6. This CDR3 spans 13 amino acids. CDR3 coding DNA: TGCAGTGCTAGTAGCGGGGGGTCCCCAGAGCAGTTCTTC. This gives the protein CSASSGGSPEQFF.

This chain connects TRBV25-1 to TRBJ1-1, with 7 nucleotides matching TRBD1. This CDR3 has 13 amino acids. Trimming at V came to 3 bases and at J to 4 bases, leaving 2 bases not matched to a gene. Germline CDR1 reads MGHDK; CDR2 reads SYGVNS. CDR3 region: CASSESGGTEAFF. The CDR3 DNA reads as TGTGCCAGCAGTGAGTCAGGGGGCACTGAAGCTTTCTTT.

In DNA, the CDR3 is TGCGCCAGCAGCTTGCACAGGGACACCGGGGAGCTGTTTTTT. The encoded protein is CASSLHRDTGELFF. The chain employs TRBV5-1 and TRBJ2-2, with D possibly matching TRBD1 (6 bases). The germline V gene has CDR1 SGHRS and CDR2 YFSETQ. The germline V and J ends were trimmed by 1 base and 3 bases, with 7 bases remaining between them. This CDR3 is 14 amino acids long.

The gene calls are TRBV28 and TRBJ1-1; 8 nucleotides agree with TRBD1. Trimming cost V 9 bases and J 1 base; bases outside gene matches: 7. The CDR3 has 14 amino acids. The germline V gene encodes CDR1 MDHEN and CDR2 SYDVKM. CDR3 DNA sequence: TGTGCCAGTCAAACAGGGGGGCGGAACACTGAAGCTTTCTTT. It encodes CASQTGGRNTEAFF.

This CDR3 is CATRGSGNQPQHF. The CDR3 DNA sequence: TGTGCCACCAGGGGGTCGGGCAATCAGCCCCAGCATTTT. The chain joins TRBV18 to TRBJ1-5; 7 nucleotides align to TRBD1. The length of the CDR3 is 13 residues. The germline CDR1 and CDR2 sequences are KGHSH and LQKENI. V was pared by 10 bases and J by 2 bases, with 5 bases of the junction left unmatched.